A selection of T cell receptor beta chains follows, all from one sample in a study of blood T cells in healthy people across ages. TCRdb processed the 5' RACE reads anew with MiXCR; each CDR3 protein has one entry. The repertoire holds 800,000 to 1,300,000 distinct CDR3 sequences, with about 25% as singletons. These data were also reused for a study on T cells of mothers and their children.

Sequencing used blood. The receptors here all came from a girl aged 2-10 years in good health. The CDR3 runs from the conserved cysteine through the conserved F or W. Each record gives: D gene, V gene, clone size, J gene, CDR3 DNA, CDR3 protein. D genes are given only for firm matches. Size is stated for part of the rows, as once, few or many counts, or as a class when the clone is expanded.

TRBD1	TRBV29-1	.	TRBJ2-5	TGCAGCGTTGATCCGACAGGGAAAGAGACCCAGTACTTC	CSVDPTGKETQYF
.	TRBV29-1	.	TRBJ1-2	TGCAGCGTTGAAGTCGCAGATCCTAACTATGGCTACACCTTC	CSVEVADPNYGYTF
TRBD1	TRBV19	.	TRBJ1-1	TGTGCCAGTAGTTCATTTCAGGGGGCAGTTGAAGCTTTCTTT	CASSSFQGAVEAFF
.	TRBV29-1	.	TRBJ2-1	TGCAGCGTTGAAGAAGGTGCGCCCCCCTACAATGAGCAGTTCTTC	CSVEEGAPPYNEQFF
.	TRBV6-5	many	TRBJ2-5	TGTGCCAGCAGCTTACAGTACCAAGAGACCCAGTACTTC	CASSLQYQETQYF
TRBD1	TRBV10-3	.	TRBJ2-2	TGTGCCATCAGGCCGGACAGGGTCGGGCGGGAGCTGTTTTTT	CAIRPDRVGRELFF
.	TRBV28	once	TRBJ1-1	TGTGCCAGCAGCTACTACAGCACTGAACCTTTCTTT	CASSYYSTEPFF
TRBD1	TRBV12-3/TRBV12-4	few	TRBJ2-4	TGTGCCAGCAGGAAGGACAGGGTCAAAAACATTCAGTACTTC	CASRKDRVKNIQYF
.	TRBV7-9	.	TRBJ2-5	TGTGCCAGCAGCCCTCGGGTGGCGGGGGAGACCCAGTACTTC	CASSPRVAGETQYF
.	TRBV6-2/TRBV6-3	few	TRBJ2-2	TGTGCCAGCAGTCGGACGACGCCGGAGCTGTTTTTT	CASSRTTPELFF
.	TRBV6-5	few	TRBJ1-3	TGTGCCAGCAGTTACGCAGGGGCAGCTGGAAACACCATATATTTT	CASSYAGAAGNTIYF
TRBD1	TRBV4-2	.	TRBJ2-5	TGTGCCAGCAGCCTCACGACAGGGTCGGAAAAGACCCAGTACTTC	CASSLTTGSEKTQYF
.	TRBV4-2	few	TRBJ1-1	TGTGCCAGCAGCCCCACAGGGCTACCGAACACTGAAGCTTTCTTT	CASSPTGLPNTEAFF
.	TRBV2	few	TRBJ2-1	TGTGCCAGCAAGGGGGGAGAGTTGAGCAATGAGCAGTTCTTC	CASKGGELSNEQFF
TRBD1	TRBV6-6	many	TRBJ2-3	TGTGCCAGCAGTTACATCTCAGGGGGCACTTCAGATACGCAGTATTTT	CASSYISGGTSDTQYF
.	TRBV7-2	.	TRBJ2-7	TGTGCCAGCAGCTTAGTACGGAACGGGGCCTACGAGCAGTACTTC	CASSLVRNGAYEQYF
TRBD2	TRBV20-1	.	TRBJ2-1	TGCAGTGCTAGAAAAATAGCGGGGCCCTACAATGAGCAGTTCTTC	CSARKIAGPYNEQFF
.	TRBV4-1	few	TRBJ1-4	TGCGCCAGCAGCCCCTGGGGGGGCGGGAGAGAACTGTTTTTT	CASSPWGGGRELFF
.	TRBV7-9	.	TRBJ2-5	TGTGCCAGCAGCTTCTTGTTTGGGGGGCTAGGCCAAGAGACCCAGTACTTC	CASSFLFGGLGQETQYF
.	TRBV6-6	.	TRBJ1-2	TGTGCCAGCAGTTATGGACAGCTCTACTATGGCTACACCTTC	CASSYGQLYYGYTF
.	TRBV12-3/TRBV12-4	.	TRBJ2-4	TGTGCCAGCAGGCCGCCTACAGGGACCAAAAACATTCAGTACTTC	CASRPPTGTKNIQYF
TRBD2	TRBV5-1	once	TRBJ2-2	TGCGCCAGCAGCTTGGCCGGCGGGAGAAAGTACGGCGGGGAGCTGTTTTTT	CASSLAGGRKYGGELFF
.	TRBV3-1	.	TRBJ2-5	TGTGCCAGCAGCCAAGGTCCAGGTGAAGAGACCCAGTACTTC	CASSQGPGEETQYF
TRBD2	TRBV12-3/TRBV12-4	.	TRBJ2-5	TGTGCCAGCAGGGGGACTAGCGGATTTACCCAAGAGACCCAGTACTTC	CASRGTSGFTQETQYF
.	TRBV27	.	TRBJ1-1	TGTGCCGGCGGGGCCCTCACTGAAGCTTTCTTT	CAGGALTEAFF
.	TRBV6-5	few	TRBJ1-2	TGTGCCAGCAGTTACGTAGAGAACTATGGCTACACCTTC	CASSYVENYGYTF
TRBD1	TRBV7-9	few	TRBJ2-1	TGTGCCAGCAGCGCACCGGGACAGGGTAGCTGGAGGGAGCAGTTCTTC	CASSAPGQGSWREQFF
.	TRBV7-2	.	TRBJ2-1	TGTGCCAGCAGCCCCTTTCGTGCGGACAATGAGCAGTTCTTC	CASSPFRADNEQFF
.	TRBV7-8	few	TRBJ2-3	TGTGCCAGCAGCCTCTCGGACCCTTCTAGCACAGATACGCAGTATTTT	CASSLSDPSSTDTQYF